The rows below give T cell receptor beta chains drawn from one sample of a study of spatial heterogeneity in lung cancer. TCRdb reprocessed the 5' RACE reads with MiXCR, giving one entry per CDR3 protein. The data contain about 10,000 distinct CDR3 sequences, approximately 12% of them singletons. The sample here was lung tumor tissue, taken at surgery. The receptors here all came from a male donor with early-stage non-small cell lung cancer. The CDR3 runs from the conserved cysteine through the conserved F or W. A D gene is named only where the DNA matches it firmly. Clone sizes are given selectively: once, few, many, or a class where the clone is expanded.

v_gene,j_gene,d_gene,abundance,CDR3aa,CDR3nt
TRBV5-1,TRBJ2-7,NA,NA,CASSLGFGPYEQYF,TGCGCCAGCAGCTTGGGTTTCGGTCCCTACGAGCAGTACTTC
TRBV7-9,TRBJ2-7,NA,many,CASSLAFRSYEQYF,TGTGCCAGCAGCTTAGCGTTCCGGTCCTACGAGCAGTACTTC
TRBV6-1,TRBJ2-2,NA,many,CASSDLLWDGVGELFF,TGTGCCAGCAGTGATCTTCTTTGGGACGGGGTCGGGGAGCTGTTTTTT
TRBV18,TRBJ1-5,NA,many,CASSLRRGNQPQHF,TGTGCCAGCTCATTAAGGAGGGGCAATCAGCCCCAGCATTTT
TRBV11-1,TRBJ2-5,TRBD2,many,CASSFQTLAGSQETQYF,TGTGCCAGCAGCTTCCAGACACTAGCGGGAAGTCAAGAGACCCAGTACTTC
TRBV10-3,TRBJ2-7,TRBD1,many,CAISDPGQGPSYEQYF,TGTGCCATCAGTGATCCGGGACAGGGGCCATCCTACGAGCAGTACTTC
TRBV29-1,TRBJ2-5,TRBD1,many,CSVSRQGRRETQYF,TGCAGCGTGTCTAGACAGGGCCGGCGAGAGACCCAGTACTTC
TRBV7-8,TRBJ2-7,TRBD2,many,CASSPKTSGAYEQYF,TGTGCCAGCAGCCCGAAGACTAGCGGGGCCTACGAGCAGTACTTC
TRBV5-1,TRBJ2-2,TRBD1,many,CASSWGTGSTGELFF,TGCGCCAGCAGCTGGGGGACAGGGAGCACCGGGGAGCTGTTTTTT
TRBV7-9,TRBJ2-1,NA,many,CASSPWGNEQFF,TGTGCCAGCAGCCCTTGGGGTAATGAGCAGTTCTTC
TRBV10-3,TRBJ2-3,NA,few,CAISDSRSEGDTQYF,TGTGCCATCAGTGACTCCAGGAGTGAGGGTGATACGCAGTATTTT
TRBV11-2,TRBJ2-1,TRBD1,medium-sized,CASSLGQFNNEQFF,TGTGCCAGCAGCTTGGGACAGTTCAACAATGAGCAGTTCTTC
TRBV29-1,TRBJ1-1,NA,few,CSGQTGPGTEAFF,TGCAGCGGGCAAACGGGGCCAGGCACTGAAGCTTTCTTT
TRBV28,TRBJ1-5,NA,many,CASTPGYGQPQHF,TGTGCCAGCACCCCCGGGTATGGTCAGCCCCAGCATTTT
TRBV5-1,TRBJ2-3,TRBD2,many,CASSSTAGSTDTQYF,TGCGCCAGCAGCTCCACAGCGGGAAGCACAGATACGCAGTATTTT
TRBV12-3/TRBV12-4,TRBJ2-5,NA,medium-sized,CASSAGTKETQYF,TGTGCCAGCAGTGCCGGGACCAAAGAGACCCAGTACTTC
TRBV7-3,TRBJ1-2,TRBD1,NA,CASSLTGGNGYTF,TGTGCCAGCAGCTTGACAGGGGGCAATGGCTACACCTTC
TRBV20-1,TRBJ1-5,NA,few,CSARREGTGGQPQHF,TGCAGTGCTAGAAGAGAGGGGACGGGGGGTCAGCCCCAGCATTTT
TRBV12-3/TRBV12-4,TRBJ2-7,NA,many,CASSPFRQTAYEQYF,TGTGCCAGCAGTCCCTTTCGACAGACAGCCTACGAGCAGTACTTC
TRBV20-1,TRBJ1-1,NA,once,CSARDHRDTEAFF,TGCAGTGCTAGAGATCACAGGGACACTGAAGCTTTCTTT
TRBV6-6,TRBJ2-3,NA,many,CASSYEPSTDTQYF,TGTGCCAGCAGTTACGAACCTAGCACAGATACGCAGTATTTT
TRBV12-3/TRBV12-4,TRBJ2-6,NA,NA,CASSQGVGANVLTF,TGTGCCAGCAGTCAGGGAGTAGGGGCCAACGTCCTGACTTTC
TRBV29-1,TRBJ1-1,NA,medium-sized,CSVVGENTEAFF,TGCAGCGTTGTTGGGGAGAACACTGAAGCTTTCTTT
TRBV6-6,TRBJ2-1,NA,NA,CASSYSGNPWDEQFF,TGTGCCAGCAGTTACTCTGGGAATCCCTGGGATGAGCAGTTCTTC
TRBV15,TRBJ2-1,NA,NA,CATSPVGDANEQFF,TGTGCCACCAGCCCCGTCGGGGACGCCAATGAGCAGTTCTTC
TRBV5-1,TRBJ1-1,NA,medium-sized,CASSPPAFGQMNTEAFF,TGCGCCAGCAGCCCCCCAGCGTTCGGACAAATGAACACTGAAGCTTTCTTT
TRBV30,TRBJ2-3,TRBD1,many,CAWSAGTGPTDTQYF,TGTGCCTGGAGTGCCGGGACAGGGCCCACAGATACGCAGTATTTT
TRBV3-1,TRBJ2-2,NA,many,CASSLPLRRPDTGELFF,TGTGCCAGCAGCCTTCCATTGCGGAGGCCGGACACCGGGGAGCTGTTTTTT
TRBV4-1,TRBJ1-5,NA,medium-sized,CASSQERQGLQPQHF,TGCGCCAGCAGCCAAGAGAGGCAGGGCCTGCAGCCCCAGCATTTT
TRBV5-1,TRBJ2-7,NA,medium-sized,CASSADSYEQYF,TGCGCCAGCAGCGCCGACAGTTACGAGCAGTACTTC
TRBV29-1,TRBJ2-5,NA,many,CSAGGGLQETQYF,TGCAGCGCCGGAGGGGGCCTCCAAGAGACCCAGTACTTC
TRBV4-2,TRBJ1-5,NA,NA,CASSQQVSGIGANQPQHF,TGTGCCAGCAGCCAGCAAGTTTCAGGGATAGGAGCCAATCAGCCCCAGCATTTT
TRBV29-1,TRBJ2-7,TRBD1,medium-sized,CSAITGTGSDEQYF,TGCAGCGCGATCACCGGGACAGGGTCGGACGAGCAGTACTTC
TRBV7-2,TRBJ1-5,NA,few,CASSYAGNVQPQHF,TGTGCCAGCAGCTATGCAGGGAACGTTCAGCCCCAGCATTTT
TRBV7-2,TRBJ2-7,TRBD1,many,CASSSPGQGALREQYF,TGTGCCAGCAGCTCACCCGGACAGGGGGCTTTACGCGAGCAGTACTTC
TRBV29-1,TRBJ2-1,TRBD2,many,CSVELAGLGVGQFF,TGCAGCGTTGAACTTGCCGGACTAGGGGTCGGGCAGTTCTTC
TRBV3-1,TRBJ2-1,NA,many,CASANILANRYNEQFF,TGTGCCAGCGCAAATATTCTGGCGAATCGCTACAATGAGCAGTTCTTC
TRBV5-4,TRBJ2-1,NA,many,CASSGLEDEQFF,TGTGCCAGCAGCGGGCTAGAGGATGAGCAGTTCTTC
TRBV5-5,TRBJ1-1,NA,few,CASSLYGRGTEAFF,TGTGCCAGCAGCTTGTACGGCCGAGGCACTGAAGCTTTCTTT
TRBV5-3,TRBJ2-5,NA,many,CARSSARAGSEETQYF,TGTGCCAGAAGCTCGGCCAGGGCAGGGTCGGAAGAGACCCAGTACTTC
TRBV3-1,TRBJ1-2,NA,many,CASSPSDRINYGYTF,TGTGCCAGCAGCCCATCGGACAGAATAAACTATGGCTACACCTTC
TRBV20-1,TRBJ1-1,NA,medium-sized,CSASQQMNTEAFF,TGCAGTGCTAGTCAACAGATGAACACTGAAGCTTTCTTT